This record covers a single T cell receptor (beta chain). It has no known antigen specificity. Per-base quality was not reported, and no clone a single base away is much larger than it. This entry belongs to a study of T cell responses to AZD1222 COVID-19 vaccine listed by TCRdb under 2021. Turning to the overall study: TCR sequencing covered fewer than 250 trial participants: 200 to 210 given two doses of AZD1222 and 26 given two doses of MenACWY control vaccine. Enrollment into the trials was organized by age into subgroups of 18-55, 56-69 and 70-plus years, and those subgroups contained roughly 150, 30 and 60 TCR-sequenced participants, respectively. Study-wide conclusions, independent of this receptor: Vaccine-associated CD4 TCRs spanned the whole spike protein, with dominant responses in regions 160-218 and 743-854. After two AZD1222 doses, spike-specific TCR breadth and depth were significantly higher than at day 0 and than in MenACWY recipients. Participants were mostly white British, with more females than males. The authors suggested clonal diversity may have been underestimated. Because no samples from the day 14 peak response were available, repertoires could be characterized only after the peak T cell response. Conclusions about previously exposed vaccinees are limited, since just six or seven AZD1222 recipients were seropositive for SARS-CoV-2 at baseline. Reportedly, almost half of the unique spike-specific TCRs recognized epitopes lying outside the regions that are mutated in the B.1.351 and B.1.1.7 variants. In the small 56-69-year group, the increase in depth fell short of significance, most likely because of low power.

The CDR3 regions of human TCRbeta chains were subjected to immunosequencing. The source study handled its data this way. Repertoire TCRs were checked for matches against a reference library of SARS-CoV-2-specific TCRs that had been generated using the MIRA antigen-specificity platform. Breadth was defined as the fraction of unique TCRs that were SARS-CoV-2-associated. Depth was defined as the fraction of total T cells that were SARS-CoV-2-associated. Using the MIRA data, every spike-specific TCR was mapped to the spike region that the TCR reacted to and assigned to either a CD4 or a CD8 class. Log10-transformed breadth and depth values were compared by one-way ANOVA with Sidak's multiple comparisons tests. TCRdb mirrors the immuneACCESS table, restricted to in-frame sequences. Some clones are absent from its copies; in checked studies, under half trace to an unresolved V gene, and the reason for the others is unknown. Clonal size and the V and J genes are those of that table, whereas D and trimming came from the DNA. This sample holds about 140,000 clones; approximately 90% were observed only once. The leading ten clones occupy 3.1% of the sample.

Interpreted using the paper, the time point label stands for: about 28 days (+/-7) after the second vaccine dose. Because spike-specific TCR depth and breadth did not differ between the two schedules, AZD1222 recipients who got a second dose at roughly 4 weeks were pooled with those who got a second dose at roughly 12 weeks. The vaccinee samples were drawn from two UK trials, COV001 and COV002, one of which was a single-blind randomized controlled phase 2/3 trial testing AZD1222 (ChAdOx1 nCoV-19) in healthy adults. For TCRbeta chain sequencing, PBMC samples were collected from trial participants at day 0 and at day 28 after the second dose. This clonotype was obtained from an adult who received the AZD1222 COVID-19 vaccine. The input for sequencing was peripheral blood, taken 28 days after the second AZD1222 dose.

DNA sequence: TGTGCCAGCAGCCCGGGGGTGGGGTGGGCAGATACGCAGTATTTT. Translation gives CASSPGVGWADTQYF. The V and J segments used are TRBV28 and TRBJ2-3; a weak D assignment points to TRBD2 (6 bases agree). For CDR1 and CDR2, the germline V gene lists MDHEN and SYDVKM. The CDR3 starts with the cysteine, ends with the phenylalanine, and has 15 residues. Of the read, only the CDR3 DNA is kept; its 45 bases are in frame from base 1. The trim is 6 bases for V and 4 bases for J, with a gap of 17 bases between the germline ends.